A selection of T cell receptor beta chains follows, all from one sample in a study of T cell responses to AZD1222 COVID-19 vaccine. Libraries were prepared by immunoSEQ multiplex PCR; TCRdb keeps only in-frame clonotypes and omits some of them. The table shows about 160,000 clones, with 85% to 95% occurring only once. Sequences were derived from peripheral blood, sampled on day 0 of AZD1222 vaccination. The source of these receptors is an adult in good health. CDR3s include the opening cysteine and the closing phenylalanine or tryptophan. The D gene is left open where the match is weak. Where a row states a size, it is once, few, many or the class of an expanded clone; other rows omit it.

len,v_gene,j_gene,abundance,d_gene,CDR3nt,CDR3aa
12,TRBV18,TRBJ2-5,once,-,TGTGCCAGCTCAGACTATCAAGAGACCCAGTACTTC,CASSDYQETQYF
13,TRBV29-1,TRBJ1-1,-,-,TGCAGCGTGGAACAGGGTGGAGGAACTGAAGCTTTCTTT,CSVEQGGGTEAFF
14,TRBV25-1,TRBJ2-1,-,-,TGTGCCAGCAGTGAATATCAGGAGCCGATTGAGCAGTTCTTC,CASSEYQEPIEQFF
14,TRBV9,TRBJ2-1,-,-,TGTGCCAGCAGCGTACGTGGAGGGTACAATGAGCAGTTCTTC,CASSVRGGYNEQFF
14,TRBV7-9,TRBJ2-1,-,-,TGTGCCAGCAGCTTATCCGGGGGAAAGGTTGAGCAGTTCTTC,CASSLSGGKVEQFF
14,TRBV19,TRBJ1-2,few,-,TGTGCCAGTAGTATAGATCAAGGGGTCTATGGCTACACCTTC,CASSIDQGVYGYTF
13,TRBV30,TRBJ1-4,-,TRBD1,TGTGCCTGGGGGACAGGGGGAGACGAAAAACTGTTTTTT,CAWGTGGDEKLFF
16,TRBV9,TRBJ2-3,-,TRBD2,TGTGCCAGCAGCGTATTTAGCGGGGGGATTACAGATACGCAGTATTTT,CASSVFSGGITDTQYF
16,TRBV9,TRBJ2-1,-,-,TGTGCCAGCAGCGTAGTGGGCGGGGCCTCCTACAATGAGCAGTTCTTC,CASSVVGGASYNEQFF
13,TRBV2,TRBJ2-5,-,TRBD1,TGTGCCAGCAAGGGGACAGGAGGAACCACCCAGTACTTC,CASKGTGGTTQYF
14,TRBV27,TRBJ1-4,once,-,TGTGCCAGCAGAGGGTCGACAGCTAATGAAAAACTGTTTTTT,CASRGSTANEKLFF
15,TRBV29-1,TRBJ1-2,-,-,TGCAGCGTTGAAGATGGGTTGCGACAGAACTATGGCTACACCTTC,CSVEDGLRQNYGYTF
11,TRBV20-1,TRBJ1-2,-,TRBD1,TGCAGTGCCAGGACAGGGAGTGGCTACACCTTC,CSARTGSGYTF
16,TRBV4-3,TRBJ1-1,once,-,TGCGCCAGCAGCCAAGATCCGTCCTATGGGAACACTGAAGCTTTCTTT,CASSQDPSYGNTEAFF
14,TRBV27,TRBJ1-5,-,-,TGTGCCAGCGCTCCTTGGAGGGGCGATCAGCCCCAGCATTTT,CASAPWRGDQPQHF
13,TRBV19,TRBJ1-6,-,TRBD1,TGTGCCAGTAACCCGACAGGGAATTCACCCCTCCACTTT,CASNPTGNSPLHF
15,TRBV19,TRBJ1-6,-,-,TGTGCCAGTAGTGGTGCGGCAGGGGCCAGTTCACCCCTCCACTTT,CASSGAAGASSPLHF
15,TRBV4-1,TRBJ2-3,-,-,TGCGCCAGCAGCCAAGCGGGGTGGTCGGTAGATACGCAGTATTTT,CASSQAGWSVDTQYF
14,TRBV7-2,TRBJ1-2,-,-,TGTGCCAGCAGCTTATGGGCAGCTAACTATGGCTACACCTTC,CASSLWAANYGYTF
15,TRBV10-2,TRBJ2-1,-,TRBD2,TGCGCCAGCAGTGACGCGGGGGGCTACTACAATGAGCAGTTCTTC,CASSDAGGYYNEQFF
19,TRBV19,TRBJ1-5,-,-,TGTGCCAGTAGTATAGATCTTTTTCTCGGGGGCTATAGCAATCAGCCCCAGCATTTT,CASSIDLFLGGYSNQPQHF
14,TRBV11-1,TRBJ1-1,-,-,TGTGCCAGCAGCTTTGGCCGCGGGGGCACTGAAGCTTTCTTT,CASSFGRGGTEAFF
14,TRBV10-3,TRBJ1-2,-,-,TGTGCCATCCGTCTTGACGGGACACTTTATGGCTACACCTTC,CAIRLDGTLYGYTF
16,TRBV11-1,TRBJ2-2,-,TRBD1,TGTGCCAGCAGCGAACGCGGACAGGGAAACACCGGGGAGCTGTTTTTT,CASSERGQGNTGELFF